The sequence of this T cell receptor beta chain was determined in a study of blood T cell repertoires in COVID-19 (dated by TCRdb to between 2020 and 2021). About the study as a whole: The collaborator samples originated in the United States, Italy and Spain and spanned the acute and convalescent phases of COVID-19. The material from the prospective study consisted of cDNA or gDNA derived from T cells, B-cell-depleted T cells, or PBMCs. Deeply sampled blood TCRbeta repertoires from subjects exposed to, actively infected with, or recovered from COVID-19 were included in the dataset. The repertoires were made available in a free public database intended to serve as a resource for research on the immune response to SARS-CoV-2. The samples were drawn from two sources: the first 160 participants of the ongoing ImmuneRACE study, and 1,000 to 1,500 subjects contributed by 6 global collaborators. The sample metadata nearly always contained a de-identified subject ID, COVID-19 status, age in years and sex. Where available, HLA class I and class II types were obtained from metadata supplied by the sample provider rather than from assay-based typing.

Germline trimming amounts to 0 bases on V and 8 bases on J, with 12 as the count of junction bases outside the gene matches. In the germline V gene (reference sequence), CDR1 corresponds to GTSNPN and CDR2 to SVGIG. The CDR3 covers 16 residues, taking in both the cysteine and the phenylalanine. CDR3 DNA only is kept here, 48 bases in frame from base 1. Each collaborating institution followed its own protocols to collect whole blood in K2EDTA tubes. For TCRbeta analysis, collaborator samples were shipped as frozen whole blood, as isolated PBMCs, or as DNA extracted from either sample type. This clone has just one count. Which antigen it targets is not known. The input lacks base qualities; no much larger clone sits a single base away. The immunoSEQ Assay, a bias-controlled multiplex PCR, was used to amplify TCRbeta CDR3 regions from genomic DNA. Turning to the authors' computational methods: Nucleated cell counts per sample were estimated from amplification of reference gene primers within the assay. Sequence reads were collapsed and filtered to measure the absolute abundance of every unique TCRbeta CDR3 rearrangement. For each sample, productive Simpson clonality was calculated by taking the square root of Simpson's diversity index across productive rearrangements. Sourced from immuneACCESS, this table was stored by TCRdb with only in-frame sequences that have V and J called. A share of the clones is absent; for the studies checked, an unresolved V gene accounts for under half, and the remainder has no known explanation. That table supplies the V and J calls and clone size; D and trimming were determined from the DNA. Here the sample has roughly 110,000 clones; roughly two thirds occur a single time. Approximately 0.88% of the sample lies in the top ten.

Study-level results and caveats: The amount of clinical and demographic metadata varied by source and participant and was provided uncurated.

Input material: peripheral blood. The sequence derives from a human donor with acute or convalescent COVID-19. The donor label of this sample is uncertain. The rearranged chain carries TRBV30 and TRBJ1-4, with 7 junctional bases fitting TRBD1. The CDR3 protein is CAWSVPVTGREEKLFF. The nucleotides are TGTGCCTGGAGTGTACCGGTGACAGGGCGCGAAGAAAAACTGTTTTTT.